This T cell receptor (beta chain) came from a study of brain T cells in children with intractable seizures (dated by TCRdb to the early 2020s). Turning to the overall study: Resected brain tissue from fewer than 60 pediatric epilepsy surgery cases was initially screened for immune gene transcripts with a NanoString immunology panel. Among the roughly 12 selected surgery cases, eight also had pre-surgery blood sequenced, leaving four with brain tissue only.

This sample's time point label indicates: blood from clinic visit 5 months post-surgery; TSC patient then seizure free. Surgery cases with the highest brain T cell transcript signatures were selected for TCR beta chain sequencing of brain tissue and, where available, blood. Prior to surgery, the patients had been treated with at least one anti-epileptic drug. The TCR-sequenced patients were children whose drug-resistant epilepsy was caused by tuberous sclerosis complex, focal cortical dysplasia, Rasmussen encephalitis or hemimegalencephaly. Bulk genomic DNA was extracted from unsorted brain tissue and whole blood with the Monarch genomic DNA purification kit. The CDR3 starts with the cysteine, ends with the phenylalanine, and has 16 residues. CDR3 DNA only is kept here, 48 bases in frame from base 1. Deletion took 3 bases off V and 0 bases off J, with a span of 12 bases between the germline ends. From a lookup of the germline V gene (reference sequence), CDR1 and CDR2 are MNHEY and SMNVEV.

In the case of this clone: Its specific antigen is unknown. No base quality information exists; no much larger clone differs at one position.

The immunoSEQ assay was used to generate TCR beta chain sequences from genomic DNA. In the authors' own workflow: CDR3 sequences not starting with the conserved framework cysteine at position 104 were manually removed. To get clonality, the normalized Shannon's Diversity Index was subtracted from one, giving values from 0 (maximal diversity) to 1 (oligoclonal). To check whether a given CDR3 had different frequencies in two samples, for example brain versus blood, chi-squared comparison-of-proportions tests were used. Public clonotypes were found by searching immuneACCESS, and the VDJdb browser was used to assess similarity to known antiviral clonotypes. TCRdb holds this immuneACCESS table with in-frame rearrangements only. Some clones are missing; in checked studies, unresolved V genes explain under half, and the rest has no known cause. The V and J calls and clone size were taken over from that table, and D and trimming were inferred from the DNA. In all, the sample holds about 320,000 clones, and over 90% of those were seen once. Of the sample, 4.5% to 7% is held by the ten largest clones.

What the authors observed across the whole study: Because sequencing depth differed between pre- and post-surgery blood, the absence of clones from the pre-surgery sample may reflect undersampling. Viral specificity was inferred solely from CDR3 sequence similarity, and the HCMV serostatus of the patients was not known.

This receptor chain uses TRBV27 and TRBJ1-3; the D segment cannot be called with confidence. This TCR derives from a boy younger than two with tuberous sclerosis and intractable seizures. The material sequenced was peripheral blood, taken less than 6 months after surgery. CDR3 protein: CASSLPGSSSGNTIYF. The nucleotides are TGTGCCAGCAGTTTGCCCGGTTCTAGCTCTGGAAACACCATATATTTT.